This T cell receptor beta chain was sequenced during a study of blood T cell repertoires in COVID-19. The assay was immunoSEQ multiplex PCR, and TCRdb's table has in-frame clones only and misses some. The sample has some 180,000 clones; under 85% are singletons. With 5 bases removed from V and 10 bases from J, the gap between germline ends came to 18 bases. CDR3 size: 15 residues. Germline loops: CDR1 SGHAT, CDR2 FQNNGV. The receptor was derived from a human donor in a cohort sampled during active COVID-19. The gene calls are TRBV11-2 and TRBJ1-6; TRBD1 is a possible D gene (6 bases). The sample was peripheral blood. DNA for the CDR3: TGTGCCAGCAGCCAAGGACAGACAGCGGCCTCACCCCTCCACTTT. It translates to CASSQGQTAASPLHF.